This T cell receptor beta chain was sequenced during a study of T cell responses to AZD1222 COVID-19 vaccine. In the study overall: Second-dose groups at about 4 or about 12 weeks were pooled. General observations from the study: Close to half of all spike-specific TCRs reportedly target regions of the variants that are unmutated.

The table lists this clone with a count of one. Its specificity is not known. V trimming: 4 bases; J trimming: 4 bases; junction bases outside the gene matches: 14. The germline gives CDR1 SGHVS, CDR2 FNYEAQ. This CDR3 is built from 17 residues. Clones were read by immunoSEQ multiplex PCR, and TCRdb kept only the in-frame ones, dropping some. Of roughly 72,000 clones listed, roughly 85% were seen once; the top ten hold around 20%. The chain employs TRBV7-6 and TRBJ2-3; 7 nucleotides agree with TRBD2. The sequencing here drew on peripheral blood, taken on day 0 of AZD1222 vaccination. This clonotype was obtained from an adult in good health. The CDR3 bases are TGTGCCAGCAGCTACTATAGGGGCGGGAGTTCAGCAGATACGCAGTATTTT. Translation: CASSYYRGGSSADTQYF.